A selection of T cell receptor beta chains follows, all from one sample in a study of neurological immune-mediated disorders. TCRdb re-called the 5' RACE reads with MiXCR, one entry per CDR3 protein. The sample yields around 49,000 distinct CDR3 sequences, around 13% seen once. The sequenced sample was PBMCs. The receptors derive from a male donor with HTLV-1-associated myelopathy (HAM/TSP). The CDR3 runs from the conserved cysteine through the conserved F or W. A row's size may be missing; if present it is once, few, many or a size class.

many	TRBV7-9	CASSPRTGEDEKLFF
many	TRBV20-1	CSARSGLGDTEAFF
few	TRBV7-7	CASSYGGGTDTQYF
many	TRBV6-5	CASSYGPTNTEAFF
many	TRBV5-1	CASIPGTSGEYNEQFF
many	TRBV20-1	CSATPSGGGLEQYF
many	TRBV20-1	CSAHFMAEQFF
many	TRBV20-1	CSARDMGPGNTIYF
many	TRBV20-1	CSAHPGGRITDTQYF
many	TRBV5-1	CASSSQQETQYF
many	TRBV10-1	CASSESGQPEQFF
many	TRBV5-5	CASSLEDRGFGYTF
many	TRBV12-3/TRBV12-4	CASRGTDTQYF
.	TRBV20-1	CSANFPDSPAADTQYF
many	TRBV3-1	CASSQGGSSYNEQFF
many	TRBV25-1	CASTAGTTEAFF
.	TRBV11-3	CASSPGQGRGEKLFF
.	TRBV4-3	CASSQVLRQNSGNTIYF
.	TRBV29-1	CSVDARSTDTQYF
many	TRBV20-1	CSATGGGQETQYF
many	TRBV3-1	CASSPGTTANYGYTF
many	TRBV5-1	CASSLSGVHSYNEQFF
many	TRBV5-1	CASSPPERGTNEQFF
many	TRBV4-3	CASSQDWLNSNQPQHF
.	TRBV18	CASSPQGIRGTAEAFF
many	TRBV15	CATSRRLAGLTDTQYF
many	TRBV7-2	CASSPGTSVLGQFF
many	TRBV27	CASSFEGGGTEAFF
.	TRBV6-5	CASSYSAGGSYEQYF